Below, 7 T cell receptor beta chains from the same sample are listed, as sequenced in a study of cytomegalovirus exposure and HLA in healthy donors. Primers: 60 Vbeta forward and 13 Jbeta reverse. Only in-frame clones appear in the TCRdb table, and some are missing; sequencing was by immunoSEQ multiplex PCR. The table shows roughly 200,000 clones, with approximately 82% occurring only once. Specimen: PBMCs. The receptors were gathered from a man younger than 35 in good health and CMV-seronegative.

This chain uses TRBV6-5 with TRBJ2-7; TRBD1 is a possible D gene (5 bases). CDR1 is MNHEY and CDR2 is SVGAGI in the germline V gene. CDR3 length equals 15 residues. CDR3 region: CATIKPGHLIPEQYF. The DNA of the CDR3 is TGTGCTACGATTAAACCTGGACATTTAATCCCCGAGCAGTACTTC.

The rearrangement joins TRBV7-9 to TRBJ1-1; 8 bases fit TRBD1. Germline values: CDR1 SEHNR, CDR2 FQNEAQ (reference sequence). V was clipped by 5 bases and J by 2 bases; unmatched bases: 4. The CDR3 loop spans 14 amino acids. CDR3 loop: CASSPTGANTEAFF. For the CDR3, the DNA is TGTGCCAGCAGCCCGACAGGGGCTAACACTGAAGCTTTCTTT.

This clone was counted a single time. The CDR3 nucleotides are TGCGCCAGCAGCCAAGTATCCGGGACGGGGGGGACCCAGTACTTC. Translating gives CASSQVSGTGGTQYF. The chain joins TRBV4-1 to TRBJ2-5; 7 positions match TRBD2. V gave up 1 base and J gave up 7 bases; unmatched junction bases: 9. The CDR3 is 15 residues long. Looked up from germline, CDR1 is MGHRA and CDR2 is YSYEKL.

This chain uses TRBV7-3 with TRBJ2-7, with D possibly TRBD2 on 6 matching bases. The germline gives CDR1 SGHTA, CDR2 FQGTGA. There are 15 residues in the CDR3. V dropped 5 bases and J dropped 7 bases, with 21 bases sitting between them. DNA for the CDR3: TGTGCCAGCAGCATCGGCCCGGAGGGATCGAAGGAGCAGTACTTC. Its translation is CASSIGPEGSKEQYF.

The chain links TRBV14 to TRBJ2-2; a weak D match, TRBD2 (6 bases). The CDR3 spans 16 residues. Germline loops: CDR1 SGHDN, CDR2 FVKESK. V shed 3 bases and J shed 1 base, with 12 bases lying between them. The CDR3 protein is CASSHLLARNTGELFF. CDR3 DNA sequence: TGTGCCAGCAGCCATCTCCTAGCGAGGAACACCGGGGAGCTGTTTTTT.

This chain links TRBV5-1 with TRBJ2-5; D is unresolved. The germline gives CDR1 SGHRS, CDR2 YFSETQ. Trimming shortened V by 2 bases and J by 5 bases, and 4 bases separated the two germline ends. The CDR3 runs 11 residues. CDR3 nucleotide sequence: TGCGCCAGCAGCTTTGAGGAGACCCAGTACTTC. It is translated as CASSFEETQYF. The full variable domain, rest sourced from reference TRBV5-1 and TRBJ2-5, is KAGVTQTPRYLIKTRGQQVTLSCSPISGHRSVSWYQQTPGQGLQFLFEYFSETQRNKGNFPGRFSGRQFSNSRSEMNVSTLELGDSALYLCASSFEETQYFGPGTRLLVL.

This chain uses TRBV19 with TRBJ2-3, with no clear D. Deletions cut 4 bases from V and 7 bases from J, with 12 bases between. The CDR3 sequence is 13 residues long. Germline CDR1 LNHDA, CDR2 SQIVND (reference sequence). Written as DNA, the CDR3 is TGTGCCAGTAGTACTGGCTCCAGAAATACGCAGTATTTT. This gives the protein CASSTGSRNTQYF.